This TCR beta chain was recovered during a study of blood T cell repertoires in COVID-19. Study in general: There were acute and convalescent COVID-19 samples, and they came from the United States, Italy and Spain.

The CDR3 is 15 residues long. Trimming cost V 3 bases and J 4 bases, with 12 bases left between them. The V gene's germline CDR1 is MDHEN and CDR2 SYDVKM. Some clones are missing from TCRdb's copy, which holds only in-frame ones; the method was immunoSEQ multiplex PCR. The data show 250,000 or so clones, roughly nine tenths seen once. This chain uses TRBV28 with TRBJ2-2, with a weak D call TRBD2 (6 bases). This TCR was sampled from a man aged 35-49 years with active or convalescent COVID-19. Source material: peripheral blood. The CDR3 is CASSLTLGGTGELFF. CDR3 sequence (DNA): TGTGCCAGCAGTTTGACCCTCGGGGGCACCGGGGAGCTGTTTTTT.